The subject of this entry is one T cell receptor beta chain. Its binding antigen is unknown. Base qualities were left out, and no much larger clone turns up one base away. This sample was included in a study of T-cell reconstitution after alpha-beta-depleted transplantation in children listed by TCRdb under 2016. Background on the whole study: Using TCR repertoire profiling, the study followed T-cell immune reconstitution in a quantitative way in children after TCRalphabeta/CD19-depleted allogeneic hematopoietic cell transplantation. The study at large found these results: Over the following months the frequencies of hyperexpanded clones went down, and after one year T-cell counts and TCRbeta diversity were mostly credited to newly produced T cells. Apparently early alphabetaT-cell count recovery about two months after transplant reportedly relied on only several hundred rapidly expanded clones derived from non-depleted graft cells. In some patients, the high TCRbeta diversity seen at day 60 was put down to recipient T cells and intrathymic progenitors that had survived conditioning.

Libraries were built with PCR. Sequencing instrument: Illumina HiSeq 2500. TCR library preparation used molecular barcoding, with unique molecular identifiers applied to normalize quantification of the TCRbeta repertoire. TCRdb trimmed the raw reads at Q25, called clones with MiXCR and kept productive beta chains. Rows are combined by CDR3 protein, so each entry shows the most common genes and DNA. For this sample the table gives about 870,000 distinct CDR3 sequences, of which around 15% were detected only once. The ten top clones hold around 5% of the sample. The sample's treatment or condition label, in plain terms: allogeneic hematopoietic cell transplantation with graft depleted of TCRalphabeta T cells and CD19 B cells. The transplant recipients were children given TCRalphabeta/CD19-depleted allogeneic hematopoietic cell grafts. Sequenced material: PBMCs, mostly from graft donor cells, taken 360 days after TCRalphabeta/CD19-depleted stem cell transplant. The receptor was isolated from a male patient younger than 18 who had a stem cell transplant for acute lymphoblastic leukemia, so the T cells may come from the graft donor.

The nucleotide sequence is given as TGTGCCAGCTCCCTCGCCCGGAATACGCAGTATTTT. It translates as CASSLARNTQYF. This chain joins TRBV18 to TRBJ2-3, with no reliable assignment of the D segment. V is clipped by 6 bases and J by 7 bases, and the sequence between their germline boundaries is 11 bases long. The CDR3 has 12 amino acids, counting the end cysteine and phenylalanine. CDR3 DNA only is kept here, 36 bases in frame from base 1. CDR1 and CDR2 are read off the germline V gene as KGHSH and LQKENI. Supplemented by the reference TRBV18 and TRBJ2-3 proteins around the CDR3, the complete variable domain is NAGVMQNPRHLVRRRGQEARLRCSPMKGHSHVYWYRQLPEEGLKFMVYLQKENIIDESGMPKERFSAEFPKEGPSILRIQQVVRGDSAAYFCASSLARNTQYFGPGTRLTVL.